The 3 T cell receptor beta chains reported below all come from one sample, sequenced in a study of prognosis after radiotherapy for stage I lung cancer. Genomic DNA yielded TCR beta CDR3, amplified by two-round multiplex PCR. Specific primers for each TRBV and TRBJ gene were what first-round PCR used. Using its own MiXCR run on the multiplex PCR reads, TCRdb lists one record per CDR3 protein. Of roughly 14,000 distinct CDR3 sequences listed, 25% to 30% are singletons. This specimen consisted of PBMCs, obtained before or after stereotactic body radiation therapy (not recorded which). The receptors were gathered from a donor aged 50 or older with non-small cell lung cancer.

This clonotype counts as medium-sized. The chain links TRBV6-5 to TRBJ2-3; D is perhaps TRBD1 (5 bases). V lost 0 bases and J 3 bases, leaving 13 bases between the germline ends. The CDR3 consists of 16 residues. CDR1 and CDR2 (germline): MNHEY, SVGAGI. CDR3 sequence reads: CASSYSKGPDTDTQYF. For the CDR3, the DNA is TGTGCCAGCAGTTACTCGAAGGGGCCCGATACAGATACGCAGTATTTT.

This clonotype showed up many times. The chain combines TRBV19 with TRBJ2-1; TRBD1 aligns across 8 bases. Per germline, CDR1 LNHDA and CDR2 SQIVND (reference sequence). The CDR3 is made up of 15 amino acids. The junction had 8 bases not matched to a gene; V was cut back by 6 bases and J by 4 bases. CDR3 nucleotide sequence: TGTGCCAGTAGCCGAACCCACAGGGGGTACAATGAGCAGTTCTTC. This sequence encodes CASSRTHRGYNEQFF.

This clonotype has only a few counts. J is TRBJ2-7 and V is TRBV28; 7 positions match TRBD1. Losses at the gene ends were 4 bases for V and 10 bases for J; bases not matched to a gene: 16. Germline V gene data show CDR1 as MDHEN and CDR2 as SYDVKM. The CDR3 is made up of 15 amino acids. The CDR3 spells CASSSGTVVFYYQYF. In DNA, the CDR3 is TGTGCCAGCAGTTCAGGGACAGTGGTCTTCTACTATCAGTACTTC. Together with reference TRBV28 and TRBJ2-7, the CDR3 gives the full variable domain: DVKVTQSSRYLVKRTGEKVFLECVQDMDHENMFWYRQDPGLGLRLIYFSYDVKMKEKGDIPEGYSVSREKKERFSLILESASTNQTSMYLCASSSGTVVFYYQYFGPGTRLTVT.